This T cell receptor (beta chain) stems from a study of cytomegalovirus exposure and HLA in healthy donors. The PCR contained 60 Vbeta and 13 Jbeta primers. Original processing methods: Per a later analysis, the number of unique TCR beta chains was approximately 73 million, of which 10 million to 11 million were shared. Using immunoSEQ multiplex PCR, the repertoire was profiled, and TCRdb retains in-frame clones only, with some absent. For V, J and clone size, that table is used; D and trimming come from the DNA. Here the sample spans 85,000 to 90,000 clones, around four fifths being singletons. On this clone: Antigen unknown.

Overall study results and limits: It was reported that TCR beta sequences correctly inferred the HLA-A and HLA-B alleles for most subjects. In a later analysis, HLA-associated TCR beta chains were more clonally expanded than equally common others. In a later analysis, approximately 15,000 TCR beta sequences were associated with HLA alleles at 0.05 false discovery rate.

Sample: PBMCs. The TCR sequence derives from a man aged 25-40 years in good health and CMV-seronegative.

The CDR3 sequence is CASSPPGGNQPQHF. The CDR3 DNA reads TGTGCCAGCTCACCACCAGGAGGCAATCAGCCCCAGCATTTT. The chain recombines TRBV18 with TRBJ1-5; D gene ambiguous. V lost 0 bases to trimming and J lost 2 bases, with 5 bases between them. Germline CDR1 is KGHSH and CDR2 is LQKENI. The CDR3 spans 14 residues.